The sequence of this T cell receptor (beta chain) was determined in a study of monozygotic twins with inflammatory bowel disease. The study, taken as a whole, reports: Twins with IBD had fewer clonotypes in common with others than healthy twins, particularly during disease activity.

TCRdb derives one entry per CDR3 protein from the 5' RACE reads, leaving out DNA. Seen in this sample are 350,000 to 500,000 distinct CDR3 sequences; the ten most common clones hold approximately 2.4%. A remark on this clonotype: Its target is not known.

The CDR3 runs to 14 residues. Germline V gene lookup returns CDR1 SEHNR and CDR2 FQNEAQ (reference sequence). The clonotype was recovered from a human donor with ulcerative colitis or Crohn's disease, or a healthy co-twin of an affected twin (not recorded which). The chain employs TRBV7-9 and TRBJ2-1; TCRdb reports TRBD1, a call that lacks DNA to check it against. Sequencing input: blood. The CDR3 loop reads CASSLSVDGGEQFF.